The rows below give T cell receptor beta chains drawn from one sample of a study of T-cell reconstitution after alpha-beta-depleted transplantation in children. TCRdb called the PCR reads again in MiXCR, with one record for every CDR3 protein. The table includes hundreds of thousands of distinct CDR3 sequences, about 10% detected once. Sample: PBMCs from the stem cell graft donor, taken from the stem cell graft. These receptors all come from a human donor who donated a stem cell graft to a child with SCID. Both conserved end residues are part of each CDR3. A D gene is named only where the DNA matches it firmly. Clone size is given for some rows only: seen once, a few or many times, or a class if the clone is expanded.

many	TRBJ2-5	TRBV11-2	TRBD2	TGTGCCAGCAGCTTAGGCAAGACTAGCTTGATAGAGACCCAGTACTTC	CASSLGKTSLIETQYF
-	TRBJ2-3	TRBV24-1	-	TGTGCCACCAGTGATGCTGACTCAGATACGCAGTATTTT	CATSDADSDTQYF
-	TRBJ1-4	TRBV14	-	TGTGCCAGCAGCCACCACCTAGAAGGGAGAAAACTGTTTTTT	CASSHHLEGRKLFF
-	TRBJ2-5	TRBV18	-	TGTGCCAGCTCACCACGGACAGAAGAGACCCAGTACTTC	CASSPRTEETQYF
few	TRBJ2-5	TRBV29-1	-	TGCAGCACAAGAGGGGCGGGGCTGGAGACCCAGTACTTC	CSTRGAGLETQYF
many	TRBJ2-3	TRBV10-3	-	TGTGCCATCATGGGACCGAGCACAGATACGCAGTATTTT	CAIMGPSTDTQYF
-	TRBJ2-7	TRBV20-1	-	TGCAGTGCTACGGCCTCCGGCCTCTACGAGCAGTACTTC	CSATASGLYEQYF
-	TRBJ2-1	TRBV9	TRBD2	TGTGCCAGCAGCCCCGAGGCGGGGGGGACCATTGATGAGCAGTTCTTC	CASSPEAGGTIDEQFF
few	TRBJ2-4	TRBV18	-	TGTGCCAGCTCACCACTAAGGATTCTTCCAGGCGGAAACATTCAGTACTTC	CASSPLRILPGGNIQYF
-	TRBJ1-1	TRBV9	TRBD1	TGTGCCAGCAGCGTAAAAGGGGACAGACTAATGAACACTGAAGCTTTCTTT	CASSVKGDRLMNTEAFF
many	TRBJ2-5	TRBV6-5	-	TGTGCCAGCAGTTACGGGGTTGGGGAGACCCAGTACTTC	CASSYGVGETQYF
few	TRBJ2-7	TRBV5-1	-	TGCGCCAGCAGCGACCGACCCCCCTACGAGCAGTACTTC	CASSDRPPYEQYF
many	TRBJ1-1	TRBV10-2	TRBD1	TGCGCCAGCGCGGACAGGGTGAACACTGAAGCTTTCTTT	CASADRVNTEAFF
-	TRBJ2-4	TRBV7-6	TRBD2	TGTGCCAGCAGCCCGAGGACTAGCGGGGGACCCAAAAACATTCAGTACTTC	CASSPRTSGGPKNIQYF
-	TRBJ2-7	TRBV18	-	TGTGCCAGCTCGCAACATGGGGCCGCCTACGAGCAGTACTTC	CASSQHGAAYEQYF
few	TRBJ1-1	TRBV5-1	-	TGCGCCAGCAGCAACGACCCGAACACTGAAGCTTTCTTT	CASSNDPNTEAFF
many	TRBJ1-4	TRBV12-3/TRBV12-4	TRBD1	TGTGCCAGCAGTCTACCTACCGGGACAGGATATGGAAAACTGTTTTTT	CASSLPTGTGYGKLFF
-	TRBJ2-3	TRBV5-1	TRBD1	TGCGCCAGCAGCTACCGTTCGGCGGACAGGGCTTTCCCAGATACGCAGTATTTT	CASSYRSADRAFPDTQYF
many	TRBJ2-2	TRBV6-2/TRBV6-3	-	TGTGCCAGCAGTTACCTCCAGACCGGGCTAACTTGGAACACCGGGGAGCTGTTTTTT	CASSYLQTGLTWNTGELFF
many	TRBJ2-1	TRBV7-8	-	TGTGCCAGCAGCCGGGTGAGGGGGTCCTACAATGAGCAGTTCTTC	CASSRVRGSYNEQFF
few	TRBJ2-3	TRBV7-8	-	TGTGCCAGCAGCTTAGCCCCCTGGGGGGGCCTCACAGATACGCAGTATTTT	CASSLAPWGGLTDTQYF
-	TRBJ2-7	TRBV4-1	-	TGCGCCAGCAGCCAAGTCCCAGGGGGGCAGTACGAGCAGTACTTC	CASSQVPGGQYEQYF
-	TRBJ2-2	TRBV5-1	-	TGCGCCAGCAGCTTGTTCACGAACACCGGGGAGCTGTTTTTT	CASSLFTNTGELFF
-	TRBJ2-2	TRBV20-1	-	TGCAGTTCCGCCGGGACGACGAACACCGGGGAGCTGTTTTTT	CSSAGTTNTGELFF